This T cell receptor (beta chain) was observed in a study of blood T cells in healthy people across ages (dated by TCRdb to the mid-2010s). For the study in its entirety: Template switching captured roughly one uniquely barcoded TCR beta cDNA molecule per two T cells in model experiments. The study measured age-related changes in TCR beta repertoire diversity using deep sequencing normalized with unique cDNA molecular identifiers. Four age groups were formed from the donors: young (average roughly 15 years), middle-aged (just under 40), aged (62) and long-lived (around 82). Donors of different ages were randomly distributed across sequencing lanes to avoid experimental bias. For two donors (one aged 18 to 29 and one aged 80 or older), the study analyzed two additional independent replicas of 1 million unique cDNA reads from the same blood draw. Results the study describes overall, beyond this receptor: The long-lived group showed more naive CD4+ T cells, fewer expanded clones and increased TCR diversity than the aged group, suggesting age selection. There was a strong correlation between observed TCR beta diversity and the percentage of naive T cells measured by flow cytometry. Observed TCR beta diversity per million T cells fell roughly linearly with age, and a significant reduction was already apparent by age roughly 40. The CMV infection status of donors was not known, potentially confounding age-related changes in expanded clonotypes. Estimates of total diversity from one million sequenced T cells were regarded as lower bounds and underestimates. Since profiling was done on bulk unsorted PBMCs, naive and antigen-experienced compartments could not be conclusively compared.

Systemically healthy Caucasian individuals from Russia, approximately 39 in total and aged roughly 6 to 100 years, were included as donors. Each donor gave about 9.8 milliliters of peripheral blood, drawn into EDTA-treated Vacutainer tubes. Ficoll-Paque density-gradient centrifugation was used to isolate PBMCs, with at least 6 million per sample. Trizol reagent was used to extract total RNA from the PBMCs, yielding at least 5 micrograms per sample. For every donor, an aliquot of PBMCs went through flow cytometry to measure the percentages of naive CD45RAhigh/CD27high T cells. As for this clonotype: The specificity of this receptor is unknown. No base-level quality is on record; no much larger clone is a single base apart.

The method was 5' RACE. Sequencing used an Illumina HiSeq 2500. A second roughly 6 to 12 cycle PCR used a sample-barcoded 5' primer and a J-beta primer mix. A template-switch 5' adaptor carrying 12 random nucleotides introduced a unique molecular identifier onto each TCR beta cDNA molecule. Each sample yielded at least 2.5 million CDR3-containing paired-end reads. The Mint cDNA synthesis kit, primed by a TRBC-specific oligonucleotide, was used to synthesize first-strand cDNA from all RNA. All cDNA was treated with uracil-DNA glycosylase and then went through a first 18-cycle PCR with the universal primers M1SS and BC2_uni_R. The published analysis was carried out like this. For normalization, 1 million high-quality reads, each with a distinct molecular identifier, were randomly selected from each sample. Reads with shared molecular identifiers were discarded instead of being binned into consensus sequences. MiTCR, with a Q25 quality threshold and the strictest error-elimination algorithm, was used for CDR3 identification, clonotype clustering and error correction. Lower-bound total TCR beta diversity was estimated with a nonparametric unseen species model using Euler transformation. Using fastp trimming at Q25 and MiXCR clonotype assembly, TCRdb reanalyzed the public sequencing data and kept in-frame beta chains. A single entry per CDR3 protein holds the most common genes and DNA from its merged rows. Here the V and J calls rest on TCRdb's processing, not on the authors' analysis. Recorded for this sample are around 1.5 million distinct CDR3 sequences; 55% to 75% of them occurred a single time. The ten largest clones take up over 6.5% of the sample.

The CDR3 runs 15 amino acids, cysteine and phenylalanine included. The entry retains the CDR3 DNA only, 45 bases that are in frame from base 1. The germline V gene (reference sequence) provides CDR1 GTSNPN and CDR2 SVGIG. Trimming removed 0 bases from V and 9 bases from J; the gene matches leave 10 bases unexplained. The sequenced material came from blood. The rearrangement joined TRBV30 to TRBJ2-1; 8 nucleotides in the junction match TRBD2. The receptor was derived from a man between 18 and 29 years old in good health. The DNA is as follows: TGTGCCTGGAGTGTACTCGGGACTAGTTCGGGTGAGCAGTTCTTC. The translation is CAWSVLGTSSGEQFF. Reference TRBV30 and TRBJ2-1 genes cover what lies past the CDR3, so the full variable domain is SQTIHQWPATLVQPVGSPLSLECTVEGTSNPNLYWYRQAAGRGLQLLFYSVGIGQISSEVPQNLSASRPQDRQFILSSKKLLLSDSGFYLCAWSVLGTSSGEQFFGPGTRLTVL.